The 7 T cell receptor beta chains below all came from one sample that was sequenced in a study of blood T cell repertoires in COVID-19. Measured with immunoSEQ multiplex PCR; TCRdb has only the in-frame clones, and not every one. Of 180,000 or so clones listed, roughly 87% are singletons. The sequenced material came from peripheral blood. The receptors were sampled from a woman in her 50s with acute or convalescent COVID-19.

This clone has a single count. The chain uses TRBV7-2 and TRBJ2-3; 7 nucleotides line up with TRBD2. Germline V gene data show CDR1 as SGHTA and CDR2 as FQGNSA. Trimming took 4 bases from V and 6 from J; bases not matched to a gene: 19. CDR3 length: 18 amino acids. CDR3 sequence (DNA): TGTGCCAGCAGCTCAATACCAAGCGGGACTGGGGGGTCGGATACGCAGTATTTT. This gives the protein CASSSIPSGTGGSDTQYF. Full variable domain (missing parts from reference TRBV7-2 and TRBJ2-3): GAGVSQSPSNKVTEKGKDVELRCDPISGHTALYWYRQSLGQGLEFLIYFQGNSAPDKSGLPSDRFSAERTGGSVSTLTIQRTQQEDSAVYLCASSSIPSGTGGSDTQYFGPGTRLTVL.

This chain joins TRBV5-1 and TRBJ1-1; unclear D gene. Trimming took off 7 bases at V and 3 bases at J, with 16 bases between the two ends. The germline V gene encodes CDR1 SGHRS and CDR2 YFSETQ. The CDR3 totals 14 residues. This CDR3 is CASRGVGLDTEAFF. The CDR3 DNA is TGCGCCAGCCGCGGGGTCGGGTTGGACACTGAAGCTTTCTTT.

The chain employs TRBV13 and TRBJ1-5, with D possibly matching TRBD1 (6 bases). CDR1 PRHDT and CDR2 FYEKMQ come from the germline V gene (reference sequence). CDR3 length: 15 residues. Trimming cost V 0 bases and J 4 bases, with 10 bases left between them. CDR3 in DNA: TGTGCCAGCAGCTTAGGCGTACAGGGAAATCAGCCCCAGCATTTT. Protein product: CASSLGVQGNQPQHF.

This clone turned up a few times. This chain joins TRBV5-4 and TRBJ2-2; weak D call: TRBD1 (7 bases). The CDR3 runs to 15 residues. Trimming removed 5 bases at V and 2 bases at J, with 13 bases between. Looked up from germline, CDR1 is SGHNT and CDR2 is YYREEE (reference sequence). The CDR3, as DNA: TGTGCCAGCAGTGCGGGACAGCCCAACACCGGGGAGCTGTTTTTT. This encodes CASSAGQPNTGELFF.

This chain connects TRBV20-1 to TRBJ1-2; possibly TRBD1 for D (6 bases). This CDR3 contains 13 residues. With 3 bases removed from V and 2 bases from J, the gap between germline ends came to 10 bases. Per the germline V gene, CDR1 is DFQATT and CDR2 is SNEGSKA (reference sequence). The CDR3 reads CSASQGSNYGYTF. As DNA, the CDR3 is TGCAGTGCTAGTCAGGGGTCAAACTATGGCTACACCTTC.

The chain couples TRBV30 to TRBJ2-7; 8 bases align to TRBD1. The germline CDR1 and CDR2 sequences are GTSNPN and SVGIG (reference sequence). Trimming cost V 3 bases and J 6 bases; bases outside gene matches: 10. This CDR3 is 14 amino acids long. As DNA, the CDR3 is TGTGCCTGGAGGGCGACAGGGGCCTCTTTCGAGCAGTACTTC. Protein product: CAWRATGASFEQYF.

Points on this clone: This specimen includes other DNA sequences encoding the same CDR3. V is TRBV5-4 and J is TRBJ2-7; D gene ambiguous. This CDR3 has 14 residues. Deletions cut 0 bases from V and 1 base from J, with 8 bases between. Germline V CDR1 and CDR2: SGHNT, YYREEE (reference sequence). CDR3 nucleotide sequence: TGTGCCAGCAGCTTGGCGGTCACTTCCTACGAGCAGTACTTC. This codes for CASSLAVTSYEQYF.